This T cell receptor (beta chain) was documented in a study of blood T cell repertoires in COVID-19. At the level of the study: Whether acute or convalescent, the COVID-19 samples came from the United States, Italy and Spain. T cells, B-cell-depleted T cells, or PBMCs provided the cDNA or gDNA that served as material.

With 3 bases clipped from V and 4 bases from J, the junction kept 4 bases outside the gene matches. Germline CDR1 SGHAT, CDR2 FQNNGV. The CDR3 length is 15 residues. Original processing notes: Reference gene primers were amplified, and this amplification served to estimate nucleated cell counts. The table came from immunoSEQ multiplex PCR; TCRdb's copy has only in-frame clones and leaves some out. V and J calls and clone size are given by that table; D and trimming were obtained from the DNA. Of roughly 140,000 clones in the sample, 84% were seen once. Sequenced: peripheral blood. The chain carries TRBV11-2 and TRBJ2-2; 8 bases match TRBD2. The receptor comes from a woman in her 50s in a cohort sampled during active or convalescent COVID-19. The DNA of the CDR3 is TGTGCCAGCAGCTTTAGCGGGGTCCTCACCGGGGAGCTGTTTTTT. It encodes CASSFSGVLTGELFF.